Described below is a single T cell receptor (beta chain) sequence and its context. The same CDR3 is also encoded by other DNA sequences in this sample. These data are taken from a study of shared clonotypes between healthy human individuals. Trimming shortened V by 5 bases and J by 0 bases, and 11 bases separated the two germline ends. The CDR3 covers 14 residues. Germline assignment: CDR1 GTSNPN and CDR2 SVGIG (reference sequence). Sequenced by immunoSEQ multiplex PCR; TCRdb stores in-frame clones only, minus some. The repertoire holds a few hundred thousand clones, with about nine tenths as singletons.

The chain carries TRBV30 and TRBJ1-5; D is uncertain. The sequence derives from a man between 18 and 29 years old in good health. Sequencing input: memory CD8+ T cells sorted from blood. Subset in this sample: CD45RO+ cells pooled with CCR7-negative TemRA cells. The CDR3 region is CAWGSENSNQPQHF. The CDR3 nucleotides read TGTGCCTGGGGCTCAGAGAATAGCAATCAGCCCCAGCATTTT.